This TCR beta chain was captured in a study of T cell responses to AZD1222 COVID-19 vaccine. The CDR3 extends over 16 amino acids. CDR1 and CDR2 (germline): LGHNA, YSLEER. V was pared by 0 bases and J by 3 bases, with 4 bases of the junction left unmatched. Assay: immunoSEQ multiplex PCR; the TCRdb copy retains only in-frame clones and omits some. This sample yields some 140,000 clones, of which roughly 89% are seen a single time; approximately 6% belongs to the top ten. The chain recombines TRBV4-3 with TRBJ2-7; 11 positions agree with TRBD1. This material consisted of peripheral blood, taken on day 0 of AZD1222 vaccination. The TCR was taken from an adult in good health. CDR3 sequence: CASSQDRTGGFYEQYF. The CDR3 DNA reads as TGCGCCAGCAGCCAAGACCGGACAGGGGGCTTCTACGAGCAGTACTTC.